This TCR beta chain was captured by sequencing in a study of spatial heterogeneity in lung cancer. Overall study context: Available follow-up PBMC samples were sequenced, at a median of about two years post-resection.

TCRdb ran MiXCR on the 5' RACE reads and lists one entry per CDR3 protein. The data contain over 70,000 distinct CDR3 sequences, nearly 9% of them singletons. Germline values: CDR1 MNHEY, CDR2 SVGAGI. The CDR3 is 16 amino acids. V lost 2 bases to trimming and J lost 4 bases, with 14 bases between them. Whole-study findings and limits: Detection of ubiquitous tumor TCRs in blood was higher at resection than follow-up.

As to this clonotype: Its antigen remains unknown.

As to time point: blood at routine non-recurrence follow-up after resection. This receptor was obtained from a female donor with early-stage non-small cell lung cancer. Sample: PBMCs, taken at follow-up. The V call is TRBV6-5, the J call TRBJ2-2; D unclear. CDR3 sequence reads: CASSYQIPRTTGELFF. DNA for the CDR3: TGTGCCAGCAGTTACCAAATCCCGCGGACCACCGGGGAGCTGTTTTTT.